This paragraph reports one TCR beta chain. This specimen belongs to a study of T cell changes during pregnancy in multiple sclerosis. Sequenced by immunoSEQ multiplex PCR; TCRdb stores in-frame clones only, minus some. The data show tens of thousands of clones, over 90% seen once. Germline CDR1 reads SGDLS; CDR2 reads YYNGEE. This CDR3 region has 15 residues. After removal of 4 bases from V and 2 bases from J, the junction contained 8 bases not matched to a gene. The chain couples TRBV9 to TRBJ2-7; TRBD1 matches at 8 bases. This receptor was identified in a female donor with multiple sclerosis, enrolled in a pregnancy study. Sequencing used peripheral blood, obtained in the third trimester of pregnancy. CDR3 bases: TGTGCCAGCAGCCGTGGACAGGGAACTCCCTACGAGCAGTACTTC. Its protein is CASSRGQGTPYEQYF. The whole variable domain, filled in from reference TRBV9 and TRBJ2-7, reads DSGVTQTPKHLITATGQRVTLRCSPRSGDLSVYWYQQSLDQGLQFLIQYYNGEERAKGNILERFSAQQFPDLHSELNLSSLELGDSALYFCASSRGQGTPYEQYFGPGTRLTVT.